The clone carrying this T cell receptor beta chain was counted between two and nine times. Its antigen is currently unknown. The source of the sample is a study of T cells after yellow fever vaccination. Regarding the study as a whole: Contaminating bulk clonotypes could be abundant in FACS-sorted repertoires. Only a minor proportion of clonotypes was detected across both CD4 and CD8 compartments. Most clones from primary vaccination resurfaced after the booster (approximately 95% CD4, approximately 88% CD8).

V was trimmed by 0 bases and J by 4 bases, leaving 18 bases between them. This CDR3 spans 17 amino acids. CDR1 is MNHEY and CDR2 is SVGAGI in the germline V gene. In TCRdb, the 5' RACE reads were re-called with MiXCR into one record per CDR3 protein. Here the sample spans hundreds of thousands of distinct CDR3 sequences, roughly a sixth being singletons. This receptor was taken from a man aged 18 to 35 who received the YFV17D yellow fever vaccine. The chain uses TRBV6-5 and TRBJ1-2, with D perhaps matching TRBD1 (6 bases). The sample was PBMCs, taken before the yellow fever booster vaccination. CDR3 in amino acids: CASSYSGAGALGYGYTF. The CDR3 nucleotides read TGTGCCAGCAGTTACTCGGGCGCGGGGGCGTTAGGCTATGGCTACACCTTC.